This T cell receptor beta chain originates from a study of T-cell reconstitution after alpha-beta-depleted transplantation in children (dated by TCRdb to the mid-2010s). Context from the whole study: Using TCR repertoire profiling, the study quantitatively followed how T-cell immune reconstitution unfolded in children after TCRalphabeta/CD19-depleted allogeneic hematopoietic cell transplantation. General findings and caveats noted by the study authors: Apparently early alphabetaT-cell count recovery about two months after transplant reportedly relied on only several hundred rapidly expanded clones derived from non-depleted graft cells. The high TCRbeta diversity at day 60 in some patients was ascribed to recipient T cells and intrathymic progenitors that had survived conditioning. Over subsequent months, a decline in hyperexpanded clone frequencies was noted, and after one year, T-cell counts and TCRbeta diversity were mostly ascribed to newly produced T cells.

The library was produced with PCR. Reads for this sample came from an Illumina HiSeq 2500. TCR library preparation used molecular barcoding, with unique molecular identifiers applied to normalize quantification of the TCRbeta repertoire. Using fastp at Q25 and MiXCR, TCRdb reprocessed the public reads and kept productive beta chains. Every distinct CDR3 protein forms one entry, paired with its most common genes and DNA. Present in this sample are a few hundred thousand distinct CDR3 sequences, approximately 11% of which were seen just once. The biggest ten clones account for 28% of the sample. V and J lose 3 bases and 1 base, and a span of 7 bases separates them. Including cysteine and phenylalanine, the CDR3 has 14 amino acids. Only CDR3 DNA remains: 42 bases, in frame from the first base. This clonotype occurred many times. Its target antigen remains unknown. Nothing much larger sits one base from this clone, and base qualities are not available.

This specimen's treatment or condition label, per the study, means: allogeneic hematopoietic cell transplantation with graft depleted of TCRalphabeta T cells and CD19 B cells. The transplant recipients were children given TCRalphabeta/CD19-depleted allogeneic hematopoietic cell grafts. The source material was PBMCs, sampled before TCRalphabeta/CD19-depleted stem cell transplant. This sequence was found in a child less than two years old with acute myeloid leukemia, due to receive a stem cell transplant. The sequence joins TRBV12-3 or TRBV12-4 to TRBJ1-5; a tentative D match to TRBD1 spans 5 bases. CDR3 sequence: CASSFEGSNQPQHF. The DNA is TGTGCCAGCAGTTTTGAGGGGAGCAATCAGCCCCAGCATTTT.